This TCR beta chain stems from a study of blood T cell repertoires in COVID-19. Study information: COVID-19 samples collected from the United States, Italy and Spain covered acute and convalescent phases. PBMCs, B-cell-depleted T cells, or T cells were the source of the cDNA or gDNA that made up the material.

This clone was seen a single time. Study processing details: Reference gene primer amplification yielded estimated nucleated cell counts. TCRdb's copy holds only in-frame clones and misses some; the assay was immunoSEQ multiplex PCR. V and J calls and clone size are copied from that table; D and trimming were computed from the DNA. This sample has under 100,000 clones, with roughly 90% found just once. Trimming stripped 5 bases from V and 1 base from J, with 14 bases between. This CDR3 spans 15 amino acids. CDR1 and CDR2 from the germline V gene are SEHNR and FQNEAQ (reference sequence). Seattle's cohort entered during active infection and was followed longitudinally.

The specimen was peripheral blood. The TCR sequence derives from a man in his fifties or sixties with COVID-19, enrolled during active disease. The rearrangement joins TRBV7-9 to TRBJ1-1; the D is unclear. The CDR3 nucleotides are TGTGCCAGCAGCCCCTTTAGAGGAGCGAACACTGAAGCTTTCTTT. Protein sequence: CASSPFRGANTEAFF.